These 12 T cell receptor beta chains share one sample of origin, sequenced in a study of blood T cell repertoires in COVID-19. The method was immunoSEQ multiplex PCR; TCRdb's version includes in-frame clones alone and lacks a portion of them. The sample carries roughly 230,000 clones, nearly 90% recorded once. Source material: peripheral blood. The origin of the receptors is a woman aged 60-75 years with COVID-19, enrolled during active disease.

V gene TRBV7-2 combines with J gene TRBJ2-7; 12 bases line up with TRBD2. J lost 2 bases, V lost 5 bases, and 4 bases had no gene match. This CDR3 is 15 amino acids long. From germline, CDR1 is SGHTA and CDR2 FQGNSA. CDR3 nucleotides: TGTGCCAGCAGCCTCCGGACTAGCGGGGCCTACGAGCAGTACTTC. Amino acid sequence: CASSLRTSGAYEQYF.

The V and J genes are TRBV7-2 and TRBJ2-7, with 8 bases aligning to TRBD2. Trimming at V came to 0 bases and at J to 0 bases, leaving 7 bases not matched to a gene. CDR3 length equals 17 residues. CDR1 and CDR2 (germline): SGHTA, FQGNSA. The DNA for the CDR3 is TGTGCCAGCAGCTTAGCGATGGCGGGGGGTTCCTCCTACGAGCAGTACTTC. Residues: CASSLAMAGGSSYEQYF. Looking up the rest from reference TRBV7-2 and TRBJ2-7 gives the full variable domain: GAGVSQSPSNKVTEKGKDVELRCDPISGHTALYWYRQSLGQGLEFLIYFQGNSAPDKSGLPSDRFSAERTGGSVSTLTIQRTQQEDSAVYLCASSLAMAGGSSYEQYFGPGTRLTVT.

The chain links TRBV10-3 to TRBJ1-4, with 8 bases fitting TRBD1. Unmatched junction bases numbered 9, after V lost 10 bases and J lost 8 bases. The CDR3 is made up of 13 amino acids. The V gene's germline CDR1 is ENHRY and CDR2 SYGVKD. The CDR3 DNA is TGTGCCACCGGACAGGGTGTAGGGGAAAAACTGTTTTTT. This translates into CATGQGVGEKLFF.

Here the CDR3 DNA reads TGTGCCAGCAGCTCGGCGGGGGAACCACAAGAGACCCAGTACTTC. Its translation is CASSSAGEPQETQYF. The chain uses TRBV5-4 and TRBJ2-5; TRBD2 agrees at 7 bases. The germline V gene encodes CDR1 SGHNT and CDR2 YYREEE (reference sequence). The trim removed 3 bases at V and 2 bases at J, leaving 7 bases unmatched. This CDR3 spans 15 amino acids.

The sample holds one count of this clone. A junction boundary mismatches the germline segment, possibly from a read error. The rearrangement links TRBV11-2 to TRBJ2-5, with D possibly matching TRBD1 (5 bases). The CDR3 length is 15 residues. CDR1 is SGHAT, CDR2 FQNNGV, per germline. CDR3 bases: TGTGCCAGCAGCTTTAGGGGTGTCGGTGGTGAGAACCAGTACTTC. Protein: CASSFRGVGGENQYF.

V usage is TRBV12-5 and J usage is TRBJ2-1; TRBD1 agrees at 7 bases. In germline, CDR1 is LGHNT, CDR2 FRNRAP. V lost 4 bases and J lost 1; bases outside the gene matches: 4. The CDR3 has 15 residues. CDR3 coding DNA: TGTGCTAGTGGTTCATCGGGACAGTCCTACAATGAGCAGTTCTTC. It encodes CASGSSGQSYNEQFF.

V is TRBV7-2 and J is TRBJ2-7; tentatively, D is TRBD2 (5 bases). In germline, CDR1 is SGHTA, CDR2 FQGNSA. There are 16 residues in the CDR3. V lost 5 bases, J lost 0 bases, and 17 bases lay in between. The CDR3 here is CASSPQGLTSSYEQYF. CDR3 sequence (DNA): TGTGCCAGCAGCCCGCAAGGACTGACGTCCTCCTACGAGCAGTACTTC.

The chain links TRBV4-3 to TRBJ1-1; D unresolved. Germline V gene sequence: CDR1 LGHNA, CDR2 YSLEER. The CDR3 extends over 15 amino acids. The V gene lost 3 bases and the J gene lost 7 bases, with 18 bases spanning the gap. The CDR3 region is CASSQEPIPEGEAFF. The CDR3 coding sequence is TGCGCCAGCAGCCAGGAGCCGATCCCGGAGGGTGAAGCTTTCTTT.

This chain joins TRBV19 and TRBJ1-1; 9 bases agree with TRBD1. The CDR3 is 16 amino acids. From germline, CDR1 is LNHDA and CDR2 SQIVND (reference sequence). Unmatched junction bases numbered 10, after V lost 4 bases and J lost 4 bases. For the CDR3, the DNA is TGTGCCAGTAGTACCACAGGGGGCTTAGGAGGCACTGAAGCTTTCTTT. Translation gives CASSTTGGLGGTEAFF.

The chain's CDR3 is CALGGQGNTEAFF. The CDR3 DNA reads as TGTGCCTTAGGGGGACAGGGGAACACTGAAGCTTTCTTT. This chain uses TRBV6-5 with TRBJ1-1; 9 positions match TRBD1. V lost 11 bases and J lost 1; bases outside the gene matches: 5. CDR1 is MNHEY, CDR2 SVGAGI, per germline. The CDR3 is 13 amino acids.

This chain links TRBV14 with TRBJ1-5; the D is unclear. V lost 1 base, J lost 11 bases, and 12 bases lay in between. Germline lookup yields CDR1 SGHDN and CDR2 FVKESK. This CDR3 has 13 amino acids. CDR3 DNA: TGTGCCAGCAGCCAAGGTGAGGGCTCAGCCCAGCATTTT. Amino acid sequence: CASSQGEGSAQHF. The whole variable domain, filled in from reference TRBV14 and TRBJ1-5, reads EAGVTQFPSHSVIEKGQTVTLRCDPISGHDNLYWYRRVMGKEIKFLLHFVKESKQDESGMPNNRFLAERTGGTYSTLKVQPAELEDSGVYFCASSQGEGSAQHFGDGTRLSIL.

The genes are TRBV5-1 and TRBJ2-3; 10 positions agree with TRBD1. Germline lookup yields CDR1 SGHRS and CDR2 YFSETQ. The CDR3 covers 14 residues. V shed 4 bases and J 4 bases; nucleotides not matched to a gene: 3. The DNA for the CDR3 is TGCGCCAGCAGCATAGGACAGGGGGCAGATACGCAGTATTTT. Its translation is CASSIGQGADTQYF. The complete variable domain, with remaining parts taken from reference TRBV5-1 and TRBJ2-3, reads KAGVTQTPRYLIKTRGQQVTLSCSPISGHRSVSWYQQTPGQGLQFLFEYFSETQRNKGNFPGRFSGRQFSNSRSEMNVSTLELGDSALYLCASSIGQGADTQYFGPGTRLTVL.